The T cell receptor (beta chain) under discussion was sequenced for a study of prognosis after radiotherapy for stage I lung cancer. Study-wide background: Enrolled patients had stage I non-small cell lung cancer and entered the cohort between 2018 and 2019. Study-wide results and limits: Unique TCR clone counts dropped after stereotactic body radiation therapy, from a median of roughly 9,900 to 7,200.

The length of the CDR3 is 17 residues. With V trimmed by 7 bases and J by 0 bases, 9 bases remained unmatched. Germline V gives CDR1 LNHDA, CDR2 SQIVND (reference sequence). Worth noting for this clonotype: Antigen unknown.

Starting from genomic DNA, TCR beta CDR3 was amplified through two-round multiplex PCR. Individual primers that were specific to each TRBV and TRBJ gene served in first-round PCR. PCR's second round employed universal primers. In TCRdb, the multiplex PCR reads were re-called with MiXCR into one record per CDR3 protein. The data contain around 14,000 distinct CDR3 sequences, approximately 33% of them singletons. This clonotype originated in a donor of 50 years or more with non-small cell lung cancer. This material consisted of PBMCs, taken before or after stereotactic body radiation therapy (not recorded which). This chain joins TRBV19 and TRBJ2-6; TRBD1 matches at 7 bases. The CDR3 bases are TGTGCCAGTAAGACCGGGACAGCCACCTCTGGGGCCAACGTCCTGACTTTC. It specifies CASKTGTATSGANVLTF.